This T cell receptor (beta chain) was recorded in a study of tumor and adjacent non-tumor tissue in lung cancer. Study at large: Patients comprised 12 adenocarcinoma, a couple of squamous cell carcinoma and 1 small cell lung cancer. Study-wide results and limits: Significantly higher TCR diversity was found in tumor than normal lung. Top 100 clones took a larger repertoire share in normal lung.

About this clonotype itself: Its antigen is currently unknown. The conserved closing phenylalanine or tryptophan is absent in this CDR3, likely reflecting a read error. The DNA is omitted, as the CDR3 cannot be located on it reliably, and the CDR3 follows TCRdb's listing.

The template was RNA from unsorted bulk tissue. TCRbeta libraries were built with three rounds of nested PCR, modified from ARM-PCR. Using its own MiXCR run on the multiplex PCR reads, TCRdb lists one record per CDR3 protein. The table lists tens of thousands of distinct CDR3 sequences, roughly 72% of them singletons. From its first to its last residue, the CDR3 has 16 amino acids. The germline V gene has CDR1 SGHDT and CDR2 YYEEEE. This clonotype was sampled from a woman aged 35 to 49 with non-small cell lung cancer. The V and J genes are TRBV5-6 and TRBJ2-2; the table's D call of TRBD1 was not tested on the DNA. Sequencing was done on a sample of lung tumor tissue. The chain's CDR3 is CASNLAMAEPPGELFY.